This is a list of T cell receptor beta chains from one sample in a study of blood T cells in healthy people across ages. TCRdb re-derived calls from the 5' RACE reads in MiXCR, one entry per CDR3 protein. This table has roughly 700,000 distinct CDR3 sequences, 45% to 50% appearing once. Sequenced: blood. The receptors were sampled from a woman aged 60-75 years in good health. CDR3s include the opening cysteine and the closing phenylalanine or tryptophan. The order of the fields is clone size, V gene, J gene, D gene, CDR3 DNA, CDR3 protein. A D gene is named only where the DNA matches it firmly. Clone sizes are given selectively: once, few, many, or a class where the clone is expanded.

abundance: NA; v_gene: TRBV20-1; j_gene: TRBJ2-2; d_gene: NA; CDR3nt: TGCAGTGCTAGAGATCTTGGGGGGGCTGCCGGGGAGCTGTTTTTT; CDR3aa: CSARDLGGAAGELFF
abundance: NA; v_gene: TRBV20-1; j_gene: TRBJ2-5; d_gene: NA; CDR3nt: TGCAGTGCTAGCATAGTGGGGGAGACCCAGTACTTC; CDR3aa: CSASIVGETQYF
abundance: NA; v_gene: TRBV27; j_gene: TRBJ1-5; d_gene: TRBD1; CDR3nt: TGTGCCAGCAGGCCTACTCCCGGGACAGCCAATCAGCCCCAGCATTTT; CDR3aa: CASRPTPGTANQPQHF
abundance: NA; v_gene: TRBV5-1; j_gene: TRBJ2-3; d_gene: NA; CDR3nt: TGCGCCAGCAGCTCCCTCAGCGGGCCTAGCACAGATACGCAGTATTTT; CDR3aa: CASSSLSGPSTDTQYF
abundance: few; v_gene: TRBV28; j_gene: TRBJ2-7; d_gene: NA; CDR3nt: TGTGCCTCCCAGAAGGGATTTTACGAGCAGTACTTC; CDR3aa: CASQKGFYEQYF
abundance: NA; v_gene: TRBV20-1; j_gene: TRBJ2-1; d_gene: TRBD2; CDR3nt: TGCAGTGCTAGAGTGACGGGAGGGACAACGGGTGAGCAGTTCTTC; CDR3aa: CSARVTGGTTGEQFF
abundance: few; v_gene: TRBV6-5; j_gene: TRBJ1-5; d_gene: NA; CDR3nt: TGTGCCAGCAGTTACGGGGGGGCCGATCAGCCCCAGCATTTT; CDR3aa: CASSYGGADQPQHF
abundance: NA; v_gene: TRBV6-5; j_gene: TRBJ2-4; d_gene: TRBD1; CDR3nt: TGTGCCAGCAGACCTCAGTACAGGGGGCTGAACATTCAGTACTTC; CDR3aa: CASRPQYRGLNIQYF
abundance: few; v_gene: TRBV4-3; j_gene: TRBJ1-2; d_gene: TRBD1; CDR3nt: TGCGCCAGCAGCCCCCGGACAGGTTACACGAGCTACACCTTC; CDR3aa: CASSPRTGYTSYTF
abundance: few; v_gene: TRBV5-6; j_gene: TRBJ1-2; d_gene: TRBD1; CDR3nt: TGTGCCAGCAGCTCCCGGGACAGGGATCGATATGGCTACACCTTC; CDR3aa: CASSSRDRDRYGYTF
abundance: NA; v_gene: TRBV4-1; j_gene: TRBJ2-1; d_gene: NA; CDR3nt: TGCGCCAGCAGCCAGACCCAACCCGGGACTTCCCACAATGAGCAGTTCTTC; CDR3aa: CASSQTQPGTSHNEQFF
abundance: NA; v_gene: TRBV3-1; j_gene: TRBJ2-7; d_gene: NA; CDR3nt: TGTGCCAGCAGCCAGAACGATGGGGTTTACGAGCAGTACTTC; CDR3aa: CASSQNDGVYEQYF
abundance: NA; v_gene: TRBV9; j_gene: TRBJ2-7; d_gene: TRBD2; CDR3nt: TGTGCCAGCAGCGCCGCGGGGGGGCTGTTCTCCTACGAGCAGTACTTC; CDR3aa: CASSAAGGLFSYEQYF
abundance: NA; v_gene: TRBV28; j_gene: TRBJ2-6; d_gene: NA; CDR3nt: TGTGCCAGCAAAGACGACAGAACTGGGGCCAACGTCCTGACTTTC; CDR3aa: CASKDDRTGANVLTF
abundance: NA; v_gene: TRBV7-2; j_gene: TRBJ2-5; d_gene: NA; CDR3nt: TGTGCCAGCACCCAGTACCAAGAGACCCAGTACTTC; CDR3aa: CASTQYQETQYF
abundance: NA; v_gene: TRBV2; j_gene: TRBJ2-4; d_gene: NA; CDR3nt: TGTGCCAGCAGTGACTGGGGGGGGCAAACCAATGAGCAGTACTTC; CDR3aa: CASSDWGGQTNEQYF
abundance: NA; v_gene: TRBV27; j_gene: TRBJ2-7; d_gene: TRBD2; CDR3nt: TGTGCCAGCAGTTTATTTATTGGCGGGAGGGCCTACGAGCAGTACTTC; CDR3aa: CASSLFIGGRAYEQYF
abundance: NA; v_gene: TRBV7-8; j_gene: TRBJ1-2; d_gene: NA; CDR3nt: TGTGCCAGCAGCTTAGCGCAAAGGGGGTTCGCTAACTATGGCTACACCTTC; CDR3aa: CASSLAQRGFANYGYTF
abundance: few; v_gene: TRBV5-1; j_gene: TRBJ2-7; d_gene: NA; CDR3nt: TGCGCCAGCAGCAACAGGGTGGCAACCTACGAGCAGTACTTC; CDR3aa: CASSNRVATYEQYF
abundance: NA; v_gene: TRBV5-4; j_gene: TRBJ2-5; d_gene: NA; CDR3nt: TGTGCCAGCAGCATTCAGGCGTTGGAGACCCAGTACTTC; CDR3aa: CASSIQALETQYF
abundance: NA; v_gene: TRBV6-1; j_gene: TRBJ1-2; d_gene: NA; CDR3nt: TGTGCCAGCAGTGAAGCGCGGGTGGAAATGCGCTACACCTTC; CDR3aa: CASSEARVEMRYTF
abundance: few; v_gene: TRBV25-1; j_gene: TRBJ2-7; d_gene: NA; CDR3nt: TGTGCCAGCAGTGAGGGGACCCCGGCCATCTACGAGCAGTACTTC; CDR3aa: CASSEGTPAIYEQYF
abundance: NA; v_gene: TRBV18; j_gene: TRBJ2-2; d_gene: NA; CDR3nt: TGTGCCAGCTCACCACAAAACAGGGTGAACACCGGGGAGCTGTTTTTT; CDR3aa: CASSPQNRVNTGELFF
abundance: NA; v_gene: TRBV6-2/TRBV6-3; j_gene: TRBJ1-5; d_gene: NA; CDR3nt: TGTGCCAGCAGGGGGCCGAGAAACAATCAGCCCCAGCATTTT; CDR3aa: CASRGPRNNQPQHF
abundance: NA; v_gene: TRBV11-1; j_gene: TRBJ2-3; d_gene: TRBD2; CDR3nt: TGTGCCAGCAGCTTAACCGGGAGGGTGTCTAGCACAGATACGCAGTATTTT; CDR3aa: CASSLTGRVSSTDTQYF
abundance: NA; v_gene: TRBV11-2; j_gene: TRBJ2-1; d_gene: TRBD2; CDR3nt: TGTGCCAGCAACCTAGGGGTAGCGGGATGGTCCTACAATGAGCAGTTCTTC; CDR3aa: CASNLGVAGWSYNEQFF
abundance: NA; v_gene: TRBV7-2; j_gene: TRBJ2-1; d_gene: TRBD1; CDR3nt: TGTGCCAGCAGCCAGGACAGGGGAATGTACAATGAGCAGTTCTTC; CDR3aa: CASSQDRGMYNEQFF
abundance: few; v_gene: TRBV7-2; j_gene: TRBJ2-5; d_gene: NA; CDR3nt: TGTGCCAGCAGCTTGAATTTAGTGGGTGGACTGTACTTC; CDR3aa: CASSLNLVGGLYF
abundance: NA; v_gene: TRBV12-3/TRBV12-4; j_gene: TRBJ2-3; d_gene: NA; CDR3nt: TGTGCCAGCAGTTTAGGGGGACTTCAGGCAGATACGCAGTATTTT; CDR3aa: CASSLGGLQADTQYF
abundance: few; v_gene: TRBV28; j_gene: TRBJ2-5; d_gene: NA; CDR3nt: TGTGCCAGCAGCAGGGGGGAGAGCGGGACCCTTCAAGAGACCCAGTACTTC; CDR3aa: CASSRGESGTLQETQYF
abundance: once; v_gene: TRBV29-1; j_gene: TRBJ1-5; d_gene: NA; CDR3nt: TGCAGCGTTGGCAGGGACAGCAATCAGCCCCAGCATTTT; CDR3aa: CSVGRDSNQPQHF
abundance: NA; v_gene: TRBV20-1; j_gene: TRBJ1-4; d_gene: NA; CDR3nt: TGCAGTGCCGCCTTAAATTCAGGGGTGAATGAAAAACTGTTTTTT; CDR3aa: CSAALNSGVNEKLFF
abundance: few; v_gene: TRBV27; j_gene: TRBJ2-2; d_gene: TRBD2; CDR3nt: TGTGCCAGCAGTTTTGGGTCGAAGACTAGCGGGAGTTCTACCGGGGAGCTGTTTTTT; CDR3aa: CASSFGSKTSGSSTGELFF
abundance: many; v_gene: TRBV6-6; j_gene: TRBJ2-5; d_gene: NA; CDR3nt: TGTGCCAGCAGTTCGCTTAGGGAGACCCAGTACTTC; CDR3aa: CASSSLRETQYF
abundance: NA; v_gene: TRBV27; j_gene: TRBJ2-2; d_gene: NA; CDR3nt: TGTGCCAGCAGTTTATCGGTCGGCGGGGAGCTGTTTTTT; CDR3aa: CASSLSVGGELFF
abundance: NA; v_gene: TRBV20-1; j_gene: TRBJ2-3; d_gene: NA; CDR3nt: TGCAGTGCTAGGGTGGTCGGGTCAACAGGCGATACGCAGTATTTT; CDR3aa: CSARVVGSTGDTQYF
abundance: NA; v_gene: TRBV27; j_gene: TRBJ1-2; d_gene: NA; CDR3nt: TGTGCCAGCAGTCCACTAAGGCTTGGGAAGACCTATGGCTACACCTTC; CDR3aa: CASSPLRLGKTYGYTF
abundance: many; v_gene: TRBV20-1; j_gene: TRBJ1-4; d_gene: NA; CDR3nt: TGCAGTGCTGTCCTTCCCGGGGGGAATAGAAAACTGTTTTTT; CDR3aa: CSAVLPGGNRKLFF
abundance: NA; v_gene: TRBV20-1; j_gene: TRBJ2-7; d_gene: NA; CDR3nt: TGCAGTGCTACCGGTCTCGGGCCCGACGAGCAGTACTTC; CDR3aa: CSATGLGPDEQYF
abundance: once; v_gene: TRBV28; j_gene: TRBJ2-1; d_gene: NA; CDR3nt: TGTGCCAGCAGTCCCCTCGGCAGGGGTACCTACAATGAGCAGTTCTTC; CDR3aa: CASSPLGRGTYNEQFF